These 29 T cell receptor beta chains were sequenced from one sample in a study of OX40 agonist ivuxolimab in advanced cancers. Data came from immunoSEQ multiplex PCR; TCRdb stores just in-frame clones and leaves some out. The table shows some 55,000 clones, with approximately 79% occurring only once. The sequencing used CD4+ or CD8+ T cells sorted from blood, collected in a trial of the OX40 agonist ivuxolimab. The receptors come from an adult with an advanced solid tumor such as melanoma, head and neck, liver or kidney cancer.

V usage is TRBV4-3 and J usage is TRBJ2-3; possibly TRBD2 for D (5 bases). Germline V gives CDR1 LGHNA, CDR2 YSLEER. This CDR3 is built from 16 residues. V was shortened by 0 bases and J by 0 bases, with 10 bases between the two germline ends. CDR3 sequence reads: CASSQDLDLSTDTQYF. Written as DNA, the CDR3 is TGCGCCAGCAGCCAAGATTTGGACTTAAGCACAGATACGCAGTATTTT.

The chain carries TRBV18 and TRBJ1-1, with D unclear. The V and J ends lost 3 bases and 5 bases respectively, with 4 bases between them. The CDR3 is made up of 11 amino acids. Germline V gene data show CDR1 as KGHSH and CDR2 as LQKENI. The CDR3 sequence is CASSPGTEAFF. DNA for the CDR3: TGTGCCAGCTCACCCGGGACTGAAGCTTTCTTT. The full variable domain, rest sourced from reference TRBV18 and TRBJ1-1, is NAGVMQNPRHLVRRRGQEARLRCSPMKGHSHVYWYRQLPEEGLKFMVYLQKENIIDESGMPKERFSAEFPKEGPSILRIQQVVRGDSAAYFCASSPGTEAFFGQGTRLTVV.

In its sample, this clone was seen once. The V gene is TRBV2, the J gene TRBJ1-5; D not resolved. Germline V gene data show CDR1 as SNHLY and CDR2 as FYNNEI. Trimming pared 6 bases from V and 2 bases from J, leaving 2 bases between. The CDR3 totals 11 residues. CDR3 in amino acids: CASSRNQPQHF. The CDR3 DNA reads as TGTGCCAGCAGCCGCAATCAGCCCCAGCATTTT.

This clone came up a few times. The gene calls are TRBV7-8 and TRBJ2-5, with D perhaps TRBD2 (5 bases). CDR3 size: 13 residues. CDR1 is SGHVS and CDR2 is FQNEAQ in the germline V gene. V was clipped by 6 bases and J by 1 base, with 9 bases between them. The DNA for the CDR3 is TGTGCCAGCAGTAGCGTTAGCCAAGAGACCCAGTACTTC. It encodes CASSSVSQETQYF.

The CDR3 loop reads CASSKQGDTEAFF. Written as DNA, the CDR3 is TGTGCCAGCAGCAAACAGGGTGACACTGAAGCTTTCTTT. This chain joins TRBV9 and TRBJ1-1; a possible D gene is TRBD1 (6 bases). V lost 4 bases and J lost 3, with 10 bases in between. The CDR3 totals 13 residues. Germline V gives CDR1 SGDLS, CDR2 YYNGEE.

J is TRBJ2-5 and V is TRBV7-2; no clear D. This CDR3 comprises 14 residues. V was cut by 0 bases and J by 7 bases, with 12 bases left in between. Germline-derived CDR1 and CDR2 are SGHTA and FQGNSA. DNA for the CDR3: TGTGCCAGCAGCTTAGCGAACTCCGATGGGACCCAGTACTTC. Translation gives CASSLANSDGTQYF.

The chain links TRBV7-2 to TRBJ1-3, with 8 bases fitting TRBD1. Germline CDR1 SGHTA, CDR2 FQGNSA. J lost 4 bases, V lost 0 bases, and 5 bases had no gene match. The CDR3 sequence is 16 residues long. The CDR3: CASSLARTGLGNTIYF. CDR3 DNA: TGTGCCAGCAGCTTAGCTCGGACAGGGTTAGGAAACACCATATATTTT.

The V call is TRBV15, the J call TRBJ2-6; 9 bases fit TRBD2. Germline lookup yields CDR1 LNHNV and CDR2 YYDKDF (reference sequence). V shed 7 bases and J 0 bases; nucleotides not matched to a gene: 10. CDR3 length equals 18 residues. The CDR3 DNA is TGTGCCACCAAGACTTTAGCGGGAGCCCTCTCTGGGGCCAACGTCCTGACTTTC. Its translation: CATKTLAGALSGANVLTF. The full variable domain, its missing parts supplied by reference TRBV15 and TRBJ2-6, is DAMVIQNPRYQVTQFGKPVTLSCSQTLNHNVMYWYQQKSSQAPKLLFHYYDKDFNNEADTPDNFQSRRPNTSFCFLDIRSPGLGDTAMYLCATKTLAGALSGANVLTFGAGSRLTVL.

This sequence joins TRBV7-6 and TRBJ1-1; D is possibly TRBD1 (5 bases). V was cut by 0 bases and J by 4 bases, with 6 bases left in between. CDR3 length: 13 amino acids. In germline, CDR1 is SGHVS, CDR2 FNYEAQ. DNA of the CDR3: TGTGCCAGCAGCTTAGCAGGGGTCACTGAAGCTTTCTTT. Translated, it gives CASSLAGVTEAFF.

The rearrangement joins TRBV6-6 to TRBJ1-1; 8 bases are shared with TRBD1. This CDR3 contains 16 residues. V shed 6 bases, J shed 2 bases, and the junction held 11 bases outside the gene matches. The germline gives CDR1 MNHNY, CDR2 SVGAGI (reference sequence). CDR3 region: CASSLLRTGKNTEAFF. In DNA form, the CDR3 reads TGTGCCAGCAGCCTCTTACGGACAGGGAAAAACACTGAAGCTTTCTTT.

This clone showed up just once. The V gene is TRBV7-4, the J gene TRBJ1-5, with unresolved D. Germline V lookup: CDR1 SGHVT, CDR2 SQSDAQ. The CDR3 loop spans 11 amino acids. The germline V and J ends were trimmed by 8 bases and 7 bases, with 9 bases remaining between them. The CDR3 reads CASALGQPQHF. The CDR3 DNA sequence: TGTGCCAGCGCGCTGGGGCAGCCCCAGCATTTT.

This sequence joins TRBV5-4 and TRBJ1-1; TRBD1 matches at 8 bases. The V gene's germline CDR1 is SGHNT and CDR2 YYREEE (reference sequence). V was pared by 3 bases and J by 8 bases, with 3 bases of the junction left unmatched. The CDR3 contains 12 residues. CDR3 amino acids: CASSSRDREAFF. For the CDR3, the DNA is TGTGCCAGCAGCTCCCGGGACAGGGAAGCTTTCTTT.

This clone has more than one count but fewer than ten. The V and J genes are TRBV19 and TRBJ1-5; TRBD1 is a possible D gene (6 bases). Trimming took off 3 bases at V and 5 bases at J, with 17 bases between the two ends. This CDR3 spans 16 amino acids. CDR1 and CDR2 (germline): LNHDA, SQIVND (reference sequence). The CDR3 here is CASSMLAGHGDQPQHF. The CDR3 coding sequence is TGTGCCAGTAGTATGCTGGCGGGACACGGCGATCAGCCCCAGCATTTT. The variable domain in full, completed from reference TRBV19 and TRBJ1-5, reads DGGITQSPKYLFRKEGQNVTLSCEQNLNHDAMYWYRQDPGQGLRLIYYSQIVNDFQKGDIAEGYSVSREKKESFPLTVTSAQKNPTAFYLCASSMLAGHGDQPQHFGDGTRLSIL.

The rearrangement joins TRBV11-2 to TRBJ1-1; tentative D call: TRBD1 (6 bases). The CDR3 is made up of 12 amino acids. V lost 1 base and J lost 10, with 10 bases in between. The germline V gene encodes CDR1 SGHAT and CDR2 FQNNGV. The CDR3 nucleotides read TGTGCCAGCAGCTTAGGGGGGGGCGGAGCTTTCTTT. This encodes CASSLGGGGAFF.

In DNA, the CDR3 is TGTGCCAGCTCACCTACAGGGGACCTGTACGAGCAGTACTTC. The encoded protein is CASSPTGDLYEQYF. This chain uses TRBV18 with TRBJ2-7, with 7 bases lining up with TRBD1. The CDR3 extends over 14 amino acids. Germline trimming cut 3 bases from V and 4 bases from J; bases unmatched to any gene: 6. The germline V gene encodes CDR1 KGHSH and CDR2 LQKENI.

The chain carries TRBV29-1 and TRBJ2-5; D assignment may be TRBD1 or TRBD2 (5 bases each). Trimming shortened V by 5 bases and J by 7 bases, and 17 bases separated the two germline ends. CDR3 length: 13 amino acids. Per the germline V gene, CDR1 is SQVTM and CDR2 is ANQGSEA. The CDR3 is CSVLGVLEGTQYF. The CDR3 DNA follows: TGCAGCGTTTTAGGGGTCCTTGAGGGGACCCAGTACTTC. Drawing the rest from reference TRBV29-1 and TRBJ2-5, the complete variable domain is SAVISQKPSRDICQRGTSLTIQCQVDSQVTMMFWYRQQPGQSLTLIATANQGSEATYESGFVIDKFPISRPNLTFSTLTVSNMSPEDSSIYLCSVLGVLEGTQYFGPGTRLLVL.

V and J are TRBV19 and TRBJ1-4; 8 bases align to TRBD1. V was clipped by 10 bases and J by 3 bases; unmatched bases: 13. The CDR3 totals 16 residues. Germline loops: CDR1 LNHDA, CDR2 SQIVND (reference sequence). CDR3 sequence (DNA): TGTGCCACCCGGCGAGGACAGGGACGGGCTAATGAAAAACTGTTTTTT. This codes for CATRRGQGRANEKLFF. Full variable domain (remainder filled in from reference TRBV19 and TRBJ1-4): DGGITQSPKYLFRKEGQNVTLSCEQNLNHDAMYWYRQDPGQGLRLIYYSQIVNDFQKGDIAEGYSVSREKKESFPLTVTSAQKNPTAFYLCATRRGQGRANEKLFFGSGTQLSVL.

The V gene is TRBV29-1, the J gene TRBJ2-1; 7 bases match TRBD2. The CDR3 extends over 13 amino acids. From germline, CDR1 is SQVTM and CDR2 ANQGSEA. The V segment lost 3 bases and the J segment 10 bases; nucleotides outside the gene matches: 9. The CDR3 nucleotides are TGCAGCGTTGATAGGGACTACCCCCGGGAGCAGTTCTTC. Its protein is CSVDRDYPREQFF.

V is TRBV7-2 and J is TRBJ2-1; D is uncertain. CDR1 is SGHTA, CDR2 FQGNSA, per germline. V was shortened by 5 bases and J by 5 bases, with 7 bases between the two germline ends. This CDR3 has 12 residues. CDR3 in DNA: TGTGCCAGCAGCCACCCAAACAATGAGCAGTTCTTC. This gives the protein CASSHPNNEQFF. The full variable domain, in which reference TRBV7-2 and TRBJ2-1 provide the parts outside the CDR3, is GAGVSQSPSNKVTEKGKDVELRCDPISGHTALYWYRQSLGQGLEFLIYFQGNSAPDKSGLPSDRFSAERTGGSVSTLTIQRTQQEDSAVYLCASSHPNNEQFFGPGTRLTVL.

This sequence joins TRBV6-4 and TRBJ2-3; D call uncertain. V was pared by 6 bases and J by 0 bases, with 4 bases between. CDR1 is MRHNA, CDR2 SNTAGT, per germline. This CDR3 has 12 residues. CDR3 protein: CASRTSTDTQYF. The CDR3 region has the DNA TGTGCCAGCAGGACTAGCACAGATACGCAGTATTTT.

The CDR3 nucleotides are TGTGCCAGCAGTTACTCGAGGCAGGCCTTAAATTCACCCCTCCACTTT. Translation: CASSYSRQALNSPLHF. The chain links TRBV6-5 to TRBJ1-6; D unresolved. The CDR3 extends over 16 amino acids. Trimming left V 0 bases short and J 7 bases short, with 13 bases between. Germline-derived CDR1 and CDR2 are MNHEY and SVGAGI.

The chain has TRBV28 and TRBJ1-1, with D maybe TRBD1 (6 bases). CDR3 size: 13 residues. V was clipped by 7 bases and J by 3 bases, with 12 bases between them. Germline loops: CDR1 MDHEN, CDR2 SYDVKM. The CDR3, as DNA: TGTGCCAGCAACCCCGGACAGTACACTGAAGCTTTCTTT. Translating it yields CASNPGQYTEAFF.

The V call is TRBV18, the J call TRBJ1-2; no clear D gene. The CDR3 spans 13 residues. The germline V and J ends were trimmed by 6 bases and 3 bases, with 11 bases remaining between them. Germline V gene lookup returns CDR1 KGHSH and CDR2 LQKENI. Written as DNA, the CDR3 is TGTGCCAGCTCTGGAGGGCCTTACTATGGCTACACCTTC. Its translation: CASSGGPYYGYTF.

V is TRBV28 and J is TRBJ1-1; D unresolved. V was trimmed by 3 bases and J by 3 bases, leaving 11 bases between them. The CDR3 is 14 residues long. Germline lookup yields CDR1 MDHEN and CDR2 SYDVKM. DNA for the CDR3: TGTGCCAGCAGTTTTCGGGCGGGTCACACTGAAGCTTTCTTT. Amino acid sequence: CASSFRAGHTEAFF.

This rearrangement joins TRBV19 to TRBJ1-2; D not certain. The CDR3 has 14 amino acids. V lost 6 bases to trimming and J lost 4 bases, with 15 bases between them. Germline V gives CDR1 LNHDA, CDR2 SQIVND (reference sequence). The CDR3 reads CASSPMGVGYGYTF. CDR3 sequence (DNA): TGTGCCAGTAGCCCGATGGGCGTGGGCTATGGCTACACCTTC. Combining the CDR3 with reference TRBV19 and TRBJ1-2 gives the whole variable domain DGGITQSPKYLFRKEGQNVTLSCEQNLNHDAMYWYRQDPGQGLRLIYYSQIVNDFQKGDIAEGYSVSREKKESFPLTVTSAQKNPTAFYLCASSPMGVGYGYTFGSGTRLTVV.

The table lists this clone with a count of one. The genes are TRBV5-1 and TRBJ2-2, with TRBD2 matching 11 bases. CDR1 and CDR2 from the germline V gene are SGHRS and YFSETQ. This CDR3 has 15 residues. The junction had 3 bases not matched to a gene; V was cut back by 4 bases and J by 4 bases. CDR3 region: CASSNSGRATGELFF. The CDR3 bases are TGCGCCAGCAGCAATAGCGGGAGGGCCACCGGGGAGCTGTTTTTT.

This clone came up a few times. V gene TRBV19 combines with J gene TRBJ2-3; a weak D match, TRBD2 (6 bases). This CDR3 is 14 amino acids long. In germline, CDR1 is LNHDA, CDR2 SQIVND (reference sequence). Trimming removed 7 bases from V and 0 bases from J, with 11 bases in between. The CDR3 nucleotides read TGTGCCAGTACATCGGGAGCGAGCACAGATACGCAGTATTTT. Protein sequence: CASTSGASTDTQYF.

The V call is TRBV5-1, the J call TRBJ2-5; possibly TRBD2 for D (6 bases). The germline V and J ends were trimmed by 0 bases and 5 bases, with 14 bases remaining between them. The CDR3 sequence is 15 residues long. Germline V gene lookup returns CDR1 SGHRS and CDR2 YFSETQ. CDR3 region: CASSLEGLPRETQYF. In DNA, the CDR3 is TGCGCCAGCAGCTTGGAAGGACTACCTAGGGAGACCCAGTACTTC. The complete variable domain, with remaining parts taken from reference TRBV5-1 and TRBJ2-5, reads KAGVTQTPRYLIKTRGQQVTLSCSPISGHRSVSWYQQTPGQGLQFLFEYFSETQRNKGNFPGRFSGRQFSNSRSEMNVSTLELGDSALYLCASSLEGLPRETQYFGPGTRLLVL.

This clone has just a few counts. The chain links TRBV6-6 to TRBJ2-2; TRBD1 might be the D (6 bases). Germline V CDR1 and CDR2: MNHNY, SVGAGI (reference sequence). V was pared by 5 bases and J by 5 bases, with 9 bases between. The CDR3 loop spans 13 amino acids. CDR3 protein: CASSNTGTGELFF. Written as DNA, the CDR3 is TGTGCCAGCAGTAACACAGGGACCGGGGAGCTGTTTTTT.